Listed below are T cell receptor beta chains from one sample, sequenced in a study of T cells after yellow fever vaccination. TCRdb recomputed calls from the 5' RACE reads with MiXCR, one row per CDR3 protein. The sample contains around 260,000 distinct CDR3 sequences, roughly 5.2% of which appear only once. This specimen was CD4+ T cells sorted from PBMCs, taken on the day of the yellow fever booster vaccination. These receptors all come from a man between 18 and 35 years old who received the YFV17D yellow fever vaccine. Both conserved end residues are part of each CDR3. The order of the fields is clone size, J gene, D gene, V gene, CDR3 protein, CDR3 DNA. D genes are given only for firm matches. Where a row states a size, it is once, few, many or the class of an expanded clone; other rows omit it.

size: many
J: TRBJ2-1
D: .
V: TRBV29-1
CDR3: CSVESGATYNEQFF
DNA: TGCAGCGTTGAAAGCGGAGCAACCTACAATGAGCAGTTCTTC

size: few
J: TRBJ1-4
D: .
V: TRBV19
CDR3: CASSKGGLLEKLFF
DNA: TGTGCCAGTAGTAAGGGGGGACTCCTTGAAAAACTGTTTTTT

size: .
J: TRBJ2-3
D: .
V: TRBV6-1
CDR3: CASSTPGPPGADTHYF
DNA: TGTGCCAGCAGTACCCCGGGACCCCCGGGCGCAGATACGCATTATTTT

size: .
J: TRBJ2-7
D: TRBD2
V: TRBV4-2
CDR3: CASSQDLGTSGGYSYEQYF
DNA: TGTGCCAGCAGCCAAGATTTGGGGACTAGCGGGGGTTACTCCTACGAGCAGTACTTC

size: .
J: TRBJ2-1
D: TRBD2
V: TRBV4-2
CDR3: CASSPSRGKAGGPQCFF
DNA: TGTGCCAGCAGCCCCTCTAGGGGTAAAGCGGGGGGGCCTCAATGTTTCTTC

size: many
J: TRBJ2-3
D: TRBD1
V: TRBV6-1
CDR3: CASLTPGTGVGNTQYF
DNA: TGTGCCAGCTTGACGCCCGGGACAGGGGTGGGGAATACGCAGTATTTT

size: many
J: TRBJ2-5
D: TRBD1
V: TRBV29-1
CDR3: CSVPKGGLETQYF
DNA: TGCAGCGTCCCTAAAGGGGGCTTGGAGACCCAGTACTTC

size: .
J: TRBJ2-7
D: TRBD1
V: TRBV18
CDR3: CASSPWDRSYEQYF
DNA: TGTGCCAGCTCACCATGGGACAGGTCCTACGAGCAGTACTTC

size: few
J: TRBJ1-4
D: .
V: TRBV3-1
CDR3: CASRGSGQEKLFF
DNA: TGTGCCAGCAGGGGGTCAGGGCAAGAAAAACTGTTTTTT

size: few
J: TRBJ1-1
D: TRBD1
V: TRBV18
CDR3: CASSPKRTGDGGEAFF
DNA: TGTGCCAGCTCACCAAAGCGGACAGGGGACGGTGGTGAAGCTTTCTTT

size: .
J: TRBJ1-6
D: .
V: TRBV21-1
CDR3: CASSWRQDDNSPLHF
DNA: TGTGCCAGCAGCTGGCGACAGGATGATAATTCACCCCTCCACTTT

size: .
J: TRBJ2-6
D: .
V: TRBV10-3
CDR3: CAISERADNPGANVLTF
DNA: TGTGCCATCAGTGAGCGCGCAGACAACCCTGGGGCCAACGTCCTGACTTTC

size: .
J: TRBJ1-3
D: .
V: TRBV7-9
CDR3: CASSADGKRGNTIYF
DNA: TGTGCCAGCAGCGCGGACGGAAAACGGGGAAACACCATATATTTT

size: .
J: TRBJ1-5
D: .
V: TRBV18
CDR3: CASSPLPPQGNNQPQHF
DNA: TGTGCCAGCTCACCACTCCCTCCTCAGGGGAACAATCAGCCCCAGCATTTT

size: few
J: TRBJ2-3
D: .
V: TRBV24-1
CDR3: CATSDPLEYTQYF
DNA: TGTGCCACCAGTGACCCGCTAGAGTATACGCAGTATTTT

size: many
J: TRBJ1-1
D: .
V: TRBV20-1
CDR3: CSARTGGLNTEAFF
DNA: TGCAGTGCTAGGACCGGGGGACTGAACACTGAAGCTTTCTTT

size: many
J: TRBJ1-1
D: .
V: TRBV5-1
CDR3: CASSLVGGGVMNTEAFF
DNA: TGCGCCAGCAGCTTGGTAGGGGGTGGGGTGATGAACACTGAAGCTTTCTTT

size: .
J: TRBJ2-3
D: TRBD2
V: TRBV9
CDR3: CASSAGGTSTDTQYF
DNA: TGTGCCAGCAGCGCGGGGGGAACAAGCACAGATACGCAGTATTTT

size: .
J: TRBJ2-5
D: .
V: TRBV5-1
CDR3: CASSSGVTGQETQYF
DNA: TGCGCCAGCAGCTCAGGGGTCACGGGGCAAGAGACCCAGTACTTC

size: .
J: TRBJ2-3
D: TRBD1
V: TRBV5-1
CDR3: CASSSRTGGPLSEGTQYF
DNA: TGCGCCAGCAGTAGCCGGACAGGGGGCCCCCTGAGCGAGGGTACGCAGTATTTT

size: .
J: TRBJ2-5
D: .
V: TRBV11-2
CDR3: CASSLDRALMWTQETQYF
DNA: TGTGCCAGCAGCTTAGATCGGGCCCTTATGTGGACGCAAGAGACCCAGTACTTC

size: .
J: TRBJ1-2
D: .
V: TRBV12-3/TRBV12-4
CDR3: CASSSRRENYGYTF
DNA: TGTGCCAGCAGTAGTAGGAGGGAGAACTATGGCTACACCTTC

size: many
J: TRBJ1-5
D: .
V: TRBV29-1
CDR3: CSVEAGTNQPQHF
DNA: TGCAGCGTTGAAGCCGGTACCAATCAGCCCCAGCATTTT

size: few
J: TRBJ2-7
D: TRBD1
V: TRBV12-3/TRBV12-4
CDR3: CASSSPGQGVYEQYF
DNA: TGTGCCAGCAGTTCACCGGGACAGGGCGTATACGAGCAGTACTTC